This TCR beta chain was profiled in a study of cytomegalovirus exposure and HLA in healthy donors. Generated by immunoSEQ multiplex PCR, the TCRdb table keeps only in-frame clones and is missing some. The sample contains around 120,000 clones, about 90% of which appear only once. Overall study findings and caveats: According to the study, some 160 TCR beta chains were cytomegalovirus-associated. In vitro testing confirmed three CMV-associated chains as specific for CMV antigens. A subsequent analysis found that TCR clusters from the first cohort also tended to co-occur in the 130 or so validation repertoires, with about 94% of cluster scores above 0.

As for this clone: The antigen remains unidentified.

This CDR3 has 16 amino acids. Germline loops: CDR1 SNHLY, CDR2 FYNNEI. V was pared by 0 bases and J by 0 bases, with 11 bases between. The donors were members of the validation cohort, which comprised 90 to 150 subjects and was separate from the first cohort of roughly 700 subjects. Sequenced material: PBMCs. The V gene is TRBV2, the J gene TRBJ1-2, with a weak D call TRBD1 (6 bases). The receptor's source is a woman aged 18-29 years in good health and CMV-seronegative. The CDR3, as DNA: TGTGCCAGCAGTGAAGCAGGGGACACCGCTAACTATGGCTACACCTTC. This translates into CASSEAGDTANYGYTF.